These 29 T cell receptor beta chains originate from one sample sequenced in a study of CD8 T cells in Susac syndrome. About 0.5 to 1 ug RNA was reverse transcribed with random hexamers. TCRdb fed the immunoSEQ multiplex PCR reads into MiXCR, producing one record per CDR3 protein. This table holds fewer than 100,000 distinct CDR3 sequences, 90% to 95% found once. Specimen: CD8+ T cells from PBMCs. All receptors derive from a human donor with multiple sclerosis.

The chain employs TRBV6-2 or TRBV6-3 and TRBJ2-7; D is ambiguous. Trimming removed 0 bases from V and 9 bases from J, with 6 bases in between. From germline, CDR1 is MNHEY and CDR2 SVGEGT. The CDR3 is 11 residues long. The CDR3 bases are TGTGCCAGCAGTTACTCGTCGGGGCAGTACTTC. It translates to CASSYSSGQYF.

The gene calls are TRBV2 and TRBJ2-5; D could derive from TRBD1 or TRBD2 (5 bases each). The CDR3 is made up of 13 amino acids. V was shortened by 3 bases and J by 5 bases, with 10 bases between the two germline ends. Germline V gives CDR1 SNHLY, CDR2 FYNNEI. In nucleotides, the CDR3 is TGTGCCAGCAGTGAGGGACCGGGGGAGACCCAGTACTTC. Translating it yields CASSEGPGETQYF.

V is TRBV7-2 and J is TRBJ2-2; a possible D gene is TRBD1 (6 bases). Germline-derived CDR1 and CDR2 are SGHTA and FQGNSA. The CDR3 is 16 amino acids. V was shortened by 1 base and J by 7 bases, with 16 bases between the two germline ends. The CDR3 here is CASSLGGWGPGGELFF. DNA for the CDR3: TGTGCCAGCAGCTTAGGAGGCTGGGGGCCCGGCGGGGAGCTGTTTTTT.

The V and J genes are TRBV13 and TRBJ2-7; 9 nucleotides agree with TRBD2. V was pared by 5 bases and J by 5 bases, with 16 bases of the junction left unmatched. The CDR3 length is 17 residues. CDR1 and CDR2 from the germline V gene are PRHDT and FYEKMQ (reference sequence). CDR3 sequence (DNA): TGTGCCAGCAGCCGGTCGGGACAAGAGCGGGAGGCCAACGAGCAGTACTTC. It yields the protein CASSRSGQEREANEQYF.

The CDR3 DNA reads TGCAGTGCTAGTTTTGCCTACGAGCAGTACTTC. Amino acid sequence: CSASFAYEQYF. V is TRBV20-1 and J is TRBJ2-7; D unclear. Trimming left V 3 bases short and J 2 bases short, with 5 bases between. The CDR3 has 11 amino acids. Germline loops: CDR1 DFQATT, CDR2 SNEGSKA (reference sequence).

This chain links TRBV1 with TRBJ2-7; the DNA was not used to check the table's D call, TRBD2. TRBV1 is marked as a pseudogene. The CDR3 is 16 residues long. The CDR3, as DNA: TGCACCAGCTTATGGGGAGGGGGAGGGCCTTTGGGCGAGCAGTACTTC. Its translation: CTSLWGGGGPLGEQYF.

The chain combines TRBV5-4 with TRBJ2-7; TRBD2 matches at 11 bases. The CDR3 runs 14 residues. With V trimmed by 4 bases and J by 6 bases, 6 bases remained unmatched. Germline V gene sequence: CDR1 SGHNT, CDR2 YYREEE (reference sequence). CDR3 bases: TGTGCCAGCAGCATTAGCGGGAGGGCGGCCGAGCAGTACTTC. Its protein product is CASSISGRAAEQYF.

The rearrangement links TRBV29-1 to TRBJ1-1; D not certain. Germline V CDR1 and CDR2: SQVTM, ANQGSEA. Trimming removed 4 bases at V and 6 bases at J, with 9 bases between. The CDR3 covers 11 residues. CDR3 nucleotides: TGCAGCGTTGGGACGGTAGCTGAAGCTTTCTTT. Encoded protein: CSVGTVAEAFF.

This rearrangement joins TRBV5-1 to TRBJ2-3; D is possibly TRBD1 (5 bases). Trimming stripped 1 base from V and 4 bases from J, with 13 bases between. Germline values: CDR1 SGHRS, CDR2 YFSETQ. This CDR3 contains 15 residues. CDR3 region: CASSLWAGMPDTQYF. CDR3 nucleotide sequence: TGCGCCAGCAGCTTGTGGGCAGGGATGCCAGATACGCAGTATTTT.

V and J are TRBV28 and TRBJ2-1; a possible D gene is TRBD1 (5 bases). The CDR3 spans 15 residues. Trimming removed 7 bases at V and 1 base at J, with 14 bases between. Germline V gene lookup returns CDR1 MDHEN and CDR2 SYDVKM. CDR3 coding DNA: TGTGCCAGCACCTCAGGGCAGGGTTCCTACAATGAGCAGTTCTTC. Translating gives CASTSGQGSYNEQFF. The full variable domain, completed using reference TRBV28 and TRBJ2-1, is DVKVTQSSRYLVKRTGEKVFLECVQDMDHENMFWYRQDPGLGLRLIYFSYDVKMKEKGDIPEGYSVSREKKERFSLILESASTNQTSMYLCASTSGQGSYNEQFFGPGTRLTVL.

The V and J genes are TRBV27 and TRBJ1-5, with D unresolved. V lost 3 bases and J 3 bases, leaving 6 bases between the germline ends. The CDR3 sequence is 13 residues long. Per the germline V gene, CDR1 is MNHEY and CDR2 is SMNVEV (reference sequence). CDR3 coding DNA: TGTGCCAGCAGTTTTCGACCCAATCAGCCCCAGCATTTT. Translation: CASSFRPNQPQHF.

The chain links TRBV12-3 or TRBV12-4 to TRBJ2-5; the match to TRBD2 covers 11 bases. Trimming at V came to 1 base and at J to 0 bases, leaving 4 bases not matched to a gene. This CDR3 region has 17 residues. The CDR3, as DNA: TGTGCCAGCAGTTTAGGGGGACTAGCGGCACACCAAGAGACCCAGTACTTC. This gives the protein CASSLGGLAAHQETQYF.

The rearrangement links TRBV5-5 to TRBJ2-1; a weak D match, TRBD1 (6 bases). The V gene's germline CDR1 is SGHKS and CDR2 YYEKEE (reference sequence). Trimming shortened V by 5 bases and J by 7 bases, and 7 bases separated the two germline ends. The CDR3 has 11 residues. The CDR3: CASSQGNEQFF. The CDR3 nucleotides read TGTGCCAGCAGTCAGGGGAATGAGCAGTTCTTC.

The rearrangement links TRBV27 to TRBJ1-1, with 7 bases that match TRBD1. V dropped 7 bases and J dropped 0; count of bases not matched to a gene: 5. Germline V lookup: CDR1 MNHEY, CDR2 SMNVEV (reference sequence). This CDR3 has 14 amino acids. The CDR3 sequence: CASNRQGLNTEAFF. The CDR3 nucleotides are TGTGCCAGCAACAGACAGGGATTGAACACTGAAGCTTTCTTT.

In nucleotides, the CDR3 is TGTGCCAGCAGCGTTAGACTAGCGGGCTCCTACAATGAGCAGTTCTTC. Translated, it gives CASSVRLAGSYNEQFF. The rearrangement joins TRBV9 to TRBJ2-1, with 10 positions matching TRBD2. Unmatched junction bases numbered 2, after V lost 2 bases and J lost 0 bases. From germline, CDR1 is SGDLS and CDR2 YYNGEE. The length of the CDR3 is 16 residues.

The rearrangement links TRBV5-1 to TRBJ2-2, with D perhaps TRBD2 (5 bases). This CDR3 is 13 amino acids long. From germline, CDR1 is SGHRS and CDR2 YFSETQ. Trimming took 4 bases from V and 7 from J, leaving 11 bases between them. The chain's CDR3 is CASSTAGIGELFF. As DNA, the CDR3 is TGCGCCAGCAGCACCGCCGGGATCGGGGAGCTGTTTTTT.

Remarks on this clonotype: The junction does not match germline at one end; this may be a read error. This chain links TRBV9 with TRBJ1-2; D is unclear. Germline V gene sequence: CDR1 SGDLS, CDR2 YYNGEE. The CDR3 has 10 residues. The CDR3 nucleotides read TGTGCCAGCAGCGAACATCCCGGGGCCTTC. Its translation: CASSEHPGAF.

The V gene is TRBV19, the J gene TRBJ2-3; D perhaps matches TRBD2 (6 bases). Deletions cut 4 bases from V and 1 base from J, with 15 bases between. This CDR3 is built from 16 residues. Per the germline V gene, CDR1 is LNHDA and CDR2 is SQIVND (reference sequence). This CDR3 is CASSTLLASRTDTQYF. In nucleotides, the CDR3 is TGTGCCAGTAGTACTCTTCTAGCGAGTCGCACAGATACGCAGTATTTT.

The rearrangement joins TRBV20-1 to TRBJ2-7, with D possibly matching TRBD1 (6 bases). The CDR3 consists of 13 residues. Germline lookup yields CDR1 DFQATT and CDR2 SNEGSKA (reference sequence). V lost 4 bases and J lost 3, with 13 bases in between. CDR3: CSATGDVDYEQYF. The CDR3 nucleotides read TGCAGTGCTACAGGGGATGTCGACTACGAGCAGTACTTC.

V is TRBV20-1 and J is TRBJ1-2, with D tentatively TRBD1 (6 bases). Germline assignment: CDR1 DFQATT and CDR2 SNEGSKA (reference sequence). The germline V and J ends were trimmed by 3 bases and 7 bases, with 15 bases remaining between them. The CDR3 spans 13 residues. The DNA of the CDR3 is TGCAGTGCTAGGCTCAGGGTAGGGGGTGGCTACACCTTC. Protein product: CSARLRVGGGYTF.

The rearrangement joins TRBV7-8 to TRBJ2-1; 12 nucleotides align to TRBD2. The CDR3 spans 18 residues. J gave up 5 bases and V 1 base, and 9 bases lay outside the gene matches. Germline CDR1 SGHVS, CDR2 FQNEAQ. CDR3 region: CASSLVRDPSGRDNEQFF. The CDR3 region has the DNA TGTGCCAGCAGCTTAGTTAGGGACCCTAGCGGGAGGGACAATGAGCAGTTCTTC.

This sequence joins TRBV19 and TRBJ1-5; D remains ambiguous. Germline CDR1 is LNHDA and CDR2 is SQIVND (reference sequence). Trimming shortened V by 9 bases and J by 0 bases, and 9 bases separated the two germline ends. There are 13 residues in the CDR3. The CDR3 bases are TGTGCCAGCGCATTGTATAGCAATCAGCCCCAGCATTTT. Translating gives CASALYSNQPQHF.

The chain combines TRBV27 with TRBJ1-5; no reliable D call. Trimming removed 8 bases from V and 3 bases from J, with 8 bases in between. The length of the CDR3 is 12 residues. CDR1 is MNHEY and CDR2 is SMNVEV in the germline V gene (reference sequence). The CDR3 reads CASSPPNQPQHF. The CDR3, as DNA: TGTGCCAGCTCCCCGCCCAATCAGCCCCAGCATTTT.

V and J are TRBV28 and TRBJ1-5; possibly TRBD1 for D (5 bases). Germline CDR1 and CDR2: MDHEN and SYDVKM. Trimming shortened V by 5 bases and J by 1 base, and 12 bases separated the two germline ends. The CDR3 loop spans 15 amino acids. Written as DNA, the CDR3 is TGTGCCAGCAGTCCACTATGGGGGAGCAATCAGCCCCAGCATTTT. Amino acid sequence: CASSPLWGSNQPQHF.

The genes are TRBV27 and TRBJ2-1; 9 nucleotides match TRBD2. J was trimmed by 7 bases and V by 5 bases; bases with no gene match: 3. This CDR3 comprises 13 residues. Germline CDR1 is MNHEY and CDR2 is SMNVEV (reference sequence). CDR3 nucleotide sequence: TGTGCCAGCAGTCTAGCGGGATGGAATGAGCAGTTCTTC. Its translation: CASSLAGWNEQFF.

This clonotype was counted a few times. The chain is built from TRBV2 and TRBJ1-2; D uncertain. Per the germline V gene, CDR1 is SNHLY and CDR2 is FYNNEI. Deletions cut 3 bases from V and 4 bases from J, with 9 bases between. The CDR3 is 13 amino acids. In nucleotides, the CDR3 is TGTGCCAGCAGTGACAACGGCATCTATGGCTACACCTTC. Its translation is CASSDNGIYGYTF.

V is TRBV28 and J is TRBJ2-4; D remains ambiguous. This CDR3 has 15 amino acids. V shed 4 bases and J shed 0 bases, with 10 bases lying between them. Germline assignment: CDR1 MDHEN and CDR2 SYDVKM. The CDR3 sequence is CASSSDRLAKNIQYF. The CDR3 nucleotides read TGTGCCAGCAGTTCGGACCGTCTAGCCAAAAACATTCAGTACTTC. The full variable domain, completed using reference TRBV28 and TRBJ2-4, is DVKVTQSSRYLVKRTGEKVFLECVQDMDHENMFWYRQDPGLGLRLIYFSYDVKMKEKGDIPEGYSVSREKKERFSLILESASTNQTSMYLCASSSDRLAKNIQYFGAGTRLSVL.

V usage is TRBV12-5 and J usage is TRBJ2-3; 10 bases align to TRBD2. CDR1 and CDR2 from the germline V gene are LGHNT and FRNRAP. The length of the CDR3 is 15 residues. Trimming took 1 base from V and 4 from J; bases not matched to a gene: 2. CDR3: CASGLGTSGADTQYF. The DNA of the CDR3 is TGTGCTAGTGGTTTGGGGACTAGCGGAGCAGATACGCAGTATTTT.

A single count supports this clonotype. The chain uses TRBV24-1 and TRBJ1-2; D is ambiguous. The CDR3 runs to 13 residues. Germline CDR1 and CDR2: KGHDR and SFDVKD. Trimming removed 4 bases at V and 8 bases at J, with 13 bases between. CDR3 nucleotide sequence: TGTGCCACCAGTGACTCCAGCTTCGGGGGCTACACCTTC. This encodes CATSDSSFGGYTF.